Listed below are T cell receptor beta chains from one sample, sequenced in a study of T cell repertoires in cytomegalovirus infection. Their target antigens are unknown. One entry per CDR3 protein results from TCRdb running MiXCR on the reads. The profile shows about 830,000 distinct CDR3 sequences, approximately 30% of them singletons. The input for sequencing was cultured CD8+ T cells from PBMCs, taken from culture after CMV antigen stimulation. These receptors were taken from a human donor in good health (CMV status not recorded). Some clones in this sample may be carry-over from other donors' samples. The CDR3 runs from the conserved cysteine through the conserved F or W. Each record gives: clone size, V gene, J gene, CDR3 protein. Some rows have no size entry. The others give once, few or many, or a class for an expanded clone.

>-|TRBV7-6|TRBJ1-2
CASSGSGYTF
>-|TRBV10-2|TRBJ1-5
CASSEGARYSNQPQHF
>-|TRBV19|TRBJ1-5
CASSNGPGGLNQPQHF
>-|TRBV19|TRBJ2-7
CASSIAGREQYF
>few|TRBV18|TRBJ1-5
CASSPESNQPQHF
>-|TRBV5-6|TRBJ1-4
CASSLGEIRELFF
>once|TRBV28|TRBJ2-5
CACGVAETQYF
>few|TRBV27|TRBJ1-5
CASCSGYGNQPQHF
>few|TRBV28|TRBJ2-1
CASSFLGTGAYNEQFF
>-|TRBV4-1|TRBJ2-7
CASSQWEREDYEQYF
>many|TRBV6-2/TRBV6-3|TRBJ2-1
CAISRTSPVGNEQFF
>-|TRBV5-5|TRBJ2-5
CASSIGLAGASYQETQYF
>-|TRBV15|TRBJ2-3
CATSLGGAQYF
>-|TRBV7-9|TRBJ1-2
CASSPQEGGLGYGYTF
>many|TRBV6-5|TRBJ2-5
CASSYASGGRGTQYF
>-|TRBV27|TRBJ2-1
CASSLIYHTHNEQFF
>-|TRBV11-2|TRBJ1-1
CASSPWTGGKAAEAFF
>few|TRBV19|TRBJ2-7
CASSIGDSMNEQYF
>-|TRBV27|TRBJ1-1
CASSQRWGQNTEAFF
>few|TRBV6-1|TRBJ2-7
CASRGPATYEQYF
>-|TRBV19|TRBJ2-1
CASSIVGGRSSYNEQFF
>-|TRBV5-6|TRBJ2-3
CASSLAGQTTDTQYF
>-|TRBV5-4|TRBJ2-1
CASSLWDFTYSYNEQFF
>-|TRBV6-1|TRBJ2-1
CASNSPGTVQFF
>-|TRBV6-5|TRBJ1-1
CASSYSLANTEAFF
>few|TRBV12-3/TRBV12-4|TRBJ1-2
CASSFTGRGGYTF
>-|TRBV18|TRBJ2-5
CASWKGETQYF
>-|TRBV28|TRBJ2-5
CASSRPRGSGVETQYF
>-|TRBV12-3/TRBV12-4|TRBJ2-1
CASSFNGPEQFF
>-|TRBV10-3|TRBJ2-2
CAISEPLTVYTGELFF
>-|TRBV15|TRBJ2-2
CATSFPGTGGIANTGELFF
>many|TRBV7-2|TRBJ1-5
CASSLDRGLPQPQHF
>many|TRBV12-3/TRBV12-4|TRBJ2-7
CASSLSSGGAYEQYF
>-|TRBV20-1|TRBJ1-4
CSARSGTGDEKLFF
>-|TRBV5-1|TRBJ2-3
CASSQLLAGADTQYF
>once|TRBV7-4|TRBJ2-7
CASSFSGLGEYFYEQYF
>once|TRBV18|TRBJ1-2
CASSPTPGTGGAEYGYTF
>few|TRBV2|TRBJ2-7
CASSEKGRGSYEQYF
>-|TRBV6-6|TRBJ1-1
CASSYWAQNTEAFF
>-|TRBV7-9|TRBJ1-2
CASSGQGPNYGYTF
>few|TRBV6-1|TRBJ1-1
CASSEWKGRDEAFF
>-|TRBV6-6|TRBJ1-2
CASSPGPPLGYTF
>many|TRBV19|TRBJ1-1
CASSNPAGANTEAFF